This entry concerns a single T cell receptor (beta chain). Its antigen remains undetermined. Qualities for individual bases were not recorded, and no much larger clone is one base off. Whole blood was collected in K2EDTA tubes by collaborating institutions according to the institutions' own protocols. Collaborator samples were shipped for TCRbeta analysis as frozen whole blood, isolated PBMCs, or DNA extracted from either sample type. The data stem from a study of blood T cell repertoires in COVID-19 (dated by TCRdb to the early 2020s). Looking at the study overall: Collaborator samples came from the United States, Italy and Spain and covered acute and convalescent phases of COVID-19. The prospective study material was composed of cDNA or gDNA derived from T cells, B-cell-depleted T cells, or PBMCs. The dataset comprised deeply sampled blood TCRbeta repertoires from subjects exposed to, actively infected with, or recovered from COVID-19. The repertoires were released in a freely available public database meant as a resource for research on the immune response to SARS-CoV-2. The samples were drawn from two sources: the first 160 participants of the ongoing ImmuneRACE study, and 1,254 subjects contributed by 6 global collaborators. A de-identified subject ID, COVID-19 status, age in years and sex were almost always included in the sample metadata. Where available, HLA class I and class II types were obtained from metadata supplied by the sample provider rather than from assay-based typing.

V is shortened by 7 bases, J by 1 base, and the region joining them spans 12 bases. As encoded in the germline V gene (reference sequence), CDR1 is SEHNR while CDR2 is FQNEAQ. Spanning cysteine to phenylalanine, the CDR3 consists of 14 amino acids. The read is trimmed to its CDR3 DNA, 42 bases read in frame from base 1. TCRbeta CDR3 regions were amplified from genomic DNA using the immunoSEQ Assay, a bias-controlled multiplex PCR. The published analysis was carried out like this. The number of nucleated cells in each sample was estimated from the amplification of reference gene primers within the assay. To quantify the absolute abundance of each unique TCRbeta CDR3 rearrangement, sequence reads were collapsed and filtered. For each sample, productive Simpson clonality was calculated as the square root of Simpson's diversity index across productive rearrangements. This is the immuneACCESS table as TCRdb keeps it, with only in-frame sequences that have V and J called. A part of the clones is gone; compared with another copy, unresolved V genes explain less than half, and the rest is unexplained. Clonal size and the V and J genes are those of that table, whereas D and trimming came from the DNA. The sample table holds over 300,000 clones, of which 70% to 90% were seen once. Around 6.9% of the sample rests with the top ten.

The research as a whole found: Clinical and demographic metadata were provided uncurated, with the amount varying by source and participant.

Sequencing was carried out using peripheral blood. The rearranged chain carries TRBV7-9 and TRBJ2-3; a weak D assignment points to TRBD2 (5 bases agree). The TCR comes from a human donor in a cohort sampled during active COVID-19. The sequence in DNA is TGTGCCAGCATCAAGGAGGAGGGCACAGATACGCAGTATTTT. The translation is CASIKEEGTDTQYF.